These 15 T cell receptor beta chains share one sample of origin, sequenced in a study of untreated major depressive disorder. TCRdb's table, derived via immunoSEQ multiplex PCR, lists solely in-frame clones and lacks some. The table has 15,000 to 20,000 clones, more than 75% seen once. What was sequenced was CD4+ T cells from PBMCs. The source of these receptors is a woman in her thirties in good health.

The chain is built from TRBV28 and TRBJ2-1; either TRBD1 or TRBD2 may fit D (6 bases each). The V end was cut by 6 bases, the J end by 5 bases, with 20 bases between. There are 16 residues in the CDR3. Germline V gives CDR1 MDHEN, CDR2 SYDVKM. The CDR3, as DNA: TGTGCCAGCAGCCATGGCGGGACACACACTGACAATGAGCAGTTCTTC. Translating it yields CASSHGGTHTDNEQFF.

The V call is TRBV7-3, the J call TRBJ2-1; 10 positions agree with TRBD2. V trimming: 5 bases; J trimming: 0 bases; junction bases outside the gene matches: 4. CDR1 and CDR2 from the germline V gene are SGHTA and FQGTGA. The CDR3 runs 16 residues. The CDR3 coding sequence is TGTGCCAGCAGCGAATCTAGCGGGAGCTCCTACAATGAGCAGTTCTTC. This gives the protein CASSESSGSSYNEQFF.

The rearrangement links TRBV2 to TRBJ2-7; D is undetermined. V gave up 5 bases and J gave up 1 base, with 6 bases separating them. The CDR3 consists of 12 residues. Germline assignment: CDR1 SNHLY and CDR2 FYNNEI. CDR3 sequence (DNA): TGTGCCAGCAGTAAGGAGTCCTACGAGCAGTACTTC. This gives the protein CASSKESYEQYF. Variable domain in full (rest from reference TRBV2 and TRBJ2-7): EPEVTQTPSHQVTQMGQEVILRCVPISNHLYFYWYRQILGQKVEFLVSFYNNEISEKSEIFDDQFSVERPDGSNFTLKIRSTKLEDSAMYFCASSKESYEQYFGPGTRLTVT.

This clone has more than one count but fewer than ten. One end of the junction varies from germline; a read error may be responsible. The chain links TRBV27 to TRBJ1-2, with a weak D call TRBD1 (6 bases). The germline V gene encodes CDR1 MNHEY and CDR2 SMNVEV (reference sequence). This CDR3 has 13 amino acids. The CDR3: CASSAQIQGTLAF. Written as DNA, the CDR3 is TGTGCCAGCAGTGCCCAGATACAGGGTACGCTCGCCTTC.

V and J are TRBV5-1 and TRBJ2-2; unclear D gene. With 0 bases removed from V and 6 bases from J, the gap between germline ends came to 9 bases. Germline V gene sequence: CDR1 SGHRS, CDR2 YFSETQ. The CDR3 runs to 14 residues. In DNA, the CDR3 is TGCGCCAGCAGCTTGGAGGTCCCCCCCGGGGAGCTGTTTTTT. Translating it yields CASSLEVPPGELFF.

The chain combines TRBV7-9 with TRBJ2-7; TRBD1 agrees at 9 bases. V shed 4 bases, J shed 2 bases, and the junction held 3 bases outside the gene matches. The V gene's germline CDR1 is SEHNR and CDR2 FQNEAQ (reference sequence). The CDR3 contains 14 residues. This CDR3 is CASSWDRVPYEQYF. CDR3 DNA sequence: TGTGCCAGCAGCTGGGACAGGGTACCCTACGAGCAGTACTTC.

V gene TRBV28 combines with J gene TRBJ2-3; 7 nucleotides agree with TRBD2. From germline, CDR1 is MDHEN and CDR2 SYDVKM. This CDR3 has 15 residues. The trim removed 1 base at V and 6 bases at J, leaving 7 bases unmatched. Written as DNA, the CDR3 is TGTGCCAGCAGTTTATATGCGGGAGCAGCGGATACGCAGTATTTT. Protein: CASSLYAGAADTQYF.

This clone was counted between two and nine times. V usage is TRBV11-2 and J usage is TRBJ2-1, with D possibly TRBD2 on 6 matching bases. V was clipped by 0 bases and J by 9 bases, with 9 bases between them. CDR1 and CDR2 (germline): SGHAT, FQNNGV. There are 13 residues in the CDR3. Written as DNA, the CDR3 is TGTGCCAGCAGCTTAGATCTTAGCGGTGAGCAGTTCTTC. Its translation: CASSLDLSGEQFF.

This chain joins TRBV18 and TRBJ2-5; D is unclear. This CDR3 contains 12 residues. Germline loops: CDR1 KGHSH, CDR2 LQKENI. Trimming shortened V by 4 bases and J by 0 bases, and 3 bases separated the two germline ends. CDR3 in DNA: TGTGCCAGCTCACTTAACCAAGAGACCCAGTACTTC. As protein: CASSLNQETQYF. Full variable domain (missing parts from reference TRBV18 and TRBJ2-5): NAGVMQNPRHLVRRRGQEARLRCSPMKGHSHVYWYRQLPEEGLKFMVYLQKENIIDESGMPKERFSAEFPKEGPSILRIQQVVRGDSAAYFCASSLNQETQYFGPGTRLLVL.

The chain links TRBV5-1 to TRBJ2-1; D possibly corresponds to TRBD2 (6 bases). The CDR3 consists of 18 residues. CDR1 and CDR2 from the germline V gene are SGHRS and YFSETQ. The germline V and J ends were trimmed by 3 bases and 7 bases, with 26 bases remaining between them. CDR3 nucleotides: TGCGCCAGCAGCTCCTGGGAGCGCGGGGTAATACTCGGTAATGAGCAGTTCTTC. Translated: CASSSWERGVILGNEQFF.

The chain employs TRBV5-1 and TRBJ2-5, with D perhaps TRBD1 (6 bases). The CDR3 is made up of 16 amino acids. Deletions cut 4 bases from V and 5 bases from J, with 21 bases between. Germline V gene sequence: CDR1 SGHRS, CDR2 YFSETQ. The DNA of the CDR3 is TGCGCCAGCAGCCAGATGGACAGTAACGTCGGGGAGACCCAGTACTTC. Translation gives CASSQMDSNVGETQYF.

The chain combines TRBV2 with TRBJ1-6, with D possibly being TRBD1 (6 bases). The CDR3 is 13 amino acids. V lost 10 bases, J lost 2 bases, and 9 bases lay in between. Germline loops: CDR1 SNHLY, CDR2 FYNNEI. CDR3 bases: TGTGCCACCAGGGGCACCTATAATTCACCCCTCCACTTT. Protein: CATRGTYNSPLHF.

This sequence joins TRBV7-9 and TRBJ2-5; weak D call: TRBD2 (5 bases). Germline V gene lookup returns CDR1 SEHNR and CDR2 FQNEAQ (reference sequence). V was trimmed by 7 bases and J by 5 bases, leaving 14 bases between them. The length of the CDR3 is 13 residues. The CDR3 region has the DNA TGTGCCAGCATCCCACAAGAGGGTGAGACCCAGTACTTC. Its translation: CASIPQEGETQYF.

V and J are TRBV20-1 and TRBJ2-7; D uncertain. Germline lookup yields CDR1 DFQATT and CDR2 SNEGSKA (reference sequence). CDR3 length equals 10 residues. V was shortened by 3 bases and J by 5 bases, with 5 bases between the two germline ends. CDR3 in DNA: TGCAGTGCTAGTTTTGACGAGCAGTACTTC. It specifies CSASFDEQYF.

The V call is TRBV9, the J call TRBJ1-2; weak D call: TRBD1 (5 bases). This CDR3 has 16 residues. The germline gives CDR1 SGDLS, CDR2 YYNGEE. Trimming removed 3 bases at V and 8 bases at J, with 23 bases between. DNA for the CDR3: TGTGCCAGCAGCGCCTTATCAGGGTTTCGATCGGGCGGCTACACCTTC. As protein: CASSALSGFRSGGYTF.